The 27 T cell receptor beta chains presented below share a single source sample, sequenced in a study of T cell responses to AZD1222 COVID-19 vaccine. Sequencing used immunoSEQ multiplex PCR; TCRdb keeps in-frame clones, though not all of them. There are around 180,000 clones in the sample; around 90% occur only once, and roughly a quarter lies in the top ten. The sequencing used peripheral blood, collected 28 days after the second AZD1222 dose. These TCRs come from an adult who received the AZD1222 COVID-19 vaccine.

The chain couples TRBV28 to TRBJ2-1; the match to TRBD1 covers 7 bases. The junction had 6 bases not matched to a gene; V was cut back by 4 bases and J by 15 bases. The CDR3 consists of 11 residues. Looked up from germline, CDR1 is MDHEN and CDR2 is SYDVKM. For the CDR3, the DNA is TGTGCCAGCAGTTCCGGGGACAGATCGTTCTTC. Residues: CASSSGDRSFF.

The chain carries TRBV7-2 and TRBJ1-2; possible D gene TRBD1, 5 bases. The CDR3 spans 15 residues. Germline CDR1 is SGHTA and CDR2 is FQGNSA. V shed 4 bases and J shed 6 bases, with 18 bases lying between them. Here the CDR3 DNA reads TGTGCCAGCAGCTCCCCGGGACGGCTAGTGGATGGCTACACCTTC. This encodes CASSSPGRLVDGYTF.

This clone was picked up one time. The chain combines TRBV5-4 with TRBJ2-7; perhaps TRBD1 as D (8 bases). Per the germline V gene, CDR1 is SGHNT and CDR2 is YYREEE (reference sequence). The length of the CDR3 is 16 residues. Trimming took 4 bases from V and 4 from J, leaving 21 bases between them. The CDR3 loop reads CASSPNTGGAAYEQYF. CDR3 sequence (DNA): TGTGCCAGCAGCCCGAACACAGGGGGGGCTGCGTACGAGCAGTACTTC.

The gene calls are TRBV28 and TRBJ1-1; 12 nucleotides line up with TRBD1. The germline CDR1 and CDR2 sequences are MDHEN and SYDVKM. J gave up 6 bases and V 4 bases, and 6 bases lay outside the gene matches. The CDR3 is 15 residues long. Here the CDR3 reads CASSSLGTGGSEAFF. DNA for the CDR3: TGTGCCAGCAGTTCCCTCGGGACAGGGGGCTCTGAAGCTTTCTTT.

The chain recombines TRBV27 with TRBJ2-5; no clear D gene. CDR3 length: 13 residues. CDR1 is MNHEY and CDR2 is SMNVEV in the germline V gene (reference sequence). V was cut by 2 bases and J by 5 bases, with 9 bases left in between. CDR3 sequence reads: CASSLRELETQYF. CDR3 nucleotide sequence: TGTGCCAGCAGTTTAAGAGAGCTGGAGACCCAGTACTTC.

The chain couples TRBV10-3 to TRBJ2-7; 9 positions agree with TRBD1. The CDR3 covers 14 residues. From germline, CDR1 is ENHRY and CDR2 SYGVKD. The J segment lost 0 bases and the V segment lost 7 bases, leaving 4 bases of the junction unmatched. DNA for the CDR3: TGTGCCATCAACAGGGACAGGGCCTCCTACGAGCAGTACTTC. Translating it yields CAINRDRASYEQYF.

CDR3: CASSLSTGNEKLFF. In DNA form, the CDR3 reads TGTGCCAGCAGCTTGAGTACCGGGAATGAAAAACTGTTTTTT. The chain carries TRBV5-5 and TRBJ1-4, with unresolved D. Trimming pared 1 base from V and 5 bases from J, leaving 9 bases between. Germline V CDR1 and CDR2: SGHKS, YYEKEE (reference sequence). CDR3 length: 14 amino acids.

The rearrangement uses TRBV28 and TRBJ2-4; 7 bases line up with TRBD2. V was clipped by 5 bases and J by 2 bases; unmatched bases: 6. Germline lookup yields CDR1 MDHEN and CDR2 SYDVKM. The CDR3 has 15 amino acids. The CDR3 loop is CASSPGGGTKNIQYF. In nucleotides, the CDR3 is TGTGCCAGCAGTCCGGGCGGGGGAACCAAAAACATTCAGTACTTC.

This sequence joins TRBV11-1 and TRBJ2-1, with a weak D call TRBD2 (5 bases). V was cut by 6 bases and J by 1 base, with 16 bases left in between. Per germline, CDR1 SGHAT and CDR2 FQDESV (reference sequence). The length of the CDR3 is 16 residues. The CDR3 coding sequence is TGTGCCAGCAGACTAGAGATGGGAGCATCCTACAATGAGCAGTTCTTC. It codes for CASRLEMGASYNEQFF.

CDR3 DNA: TGTGCCAGCAGTCCTTGGACTAGCGGGAGAGGGTCTAGCACAGATACGCAGTATTTT. Protein: CASSPWTSGRGSSTDTQYF. The chain recombines TRBV28 with TRBJ2-3; 13 positions match TRBD2. The ends lost 5 bases at V and 0 bases at J; junction bases unmatched: 11. CDR1 is MDHEN and CDR2 is SYDVKM in the germline V gene. There are 19 residues in the CDR3.

The table lists this clone with a few counts. This chain links TRBV28 with TRBJ2-7, with 12 bases matching TRBD2. J gave up 3 bases and V 5 bases, and 8 bases lay outside the gene matches. From germline, CDR1 is MDHEN and CDR2 SYDVKM. The CDR3 is made up of 16 amino acids. CDR3 residues: CASSPQRLAGVYEQYF. The CDR3 nucleotides are TGTGCCAGCAGTCCTCAGCGACTAGCGGGAGTCTACGAGCAGTACTTC.

V is TRBV13 and J is TRBJ2-1, with TRBD1 as a possible D gene (6 bases). Trimming stripped 5 bases from V and 0 bases from J, with 17 bases between. The CDR3 contains 17 residues. CDR1 is PRHDT and CDR2 is FYEKMQ in the germline V gene (reference sequence). This CDR3 is CASSPTPDRISYNEQFF. CDR3 DNA sequence: TGTGCCAGCAGCCCAACCCCGGACAGAATCTCCTACAATGAGCAGTTCTTC.

The rearrangement uses TRBV7-9 and TRBJ2-7; the D gene could be TRBD1 or TRBD2 (5 bases each). Deletions cut 1 base from V and 4 bases from J, with 11 bases between. The CDR3 totals 14 residues. Per germline, CDR1 SEHNR and CDR2 FQNEAQ (reference sequence). CDR3 nucleotide sequence: TGTGCCAGCAGCTTAGGCCGGGACGGGTACGAGCAGTACTTC. It yields the protein CASSLGRDGYEQYF.

The chain is built from TRBV7-9 and TRBJ1-5; D uncertain. V lost 4 bases and J 5 bases, leaving 6 bases between the germline ends. The length of the CDR3 is 12 residues. Germline V lookup: CDR1 SEHNR, CDR2 FQNEAQ (reference sequence). In DNA form, the CDR3 reads TGTGCCAGCAGCTGGTTAGATCAGCCCCAGCATTTT. Protein: CASSWLDQPQHF. Supplemented by reference TRBV7-9 and TRBJ1-5, the full variable domain reads DTGVSQNPRHKITKRGQNVTFRCDPISEHNRLYWYRQTLGQGPEFLTYFQNEAQLEKSRLLSDRFSAERPKGSFSTLEIQRTEQGDSAMYLCASSWLDQPQHFGDGTRLSIL.

The chain is built from TRBV7-8 and TRBJ1-5; 7 nucleotides agree with TRBD1. The junction had 5 bases not matched to a gene; V was cut back by 7 bases and J by 2 bases. The CDR3 runs to 14 residues. Per germline, CDR1 SGHVS and CDR2 FQNEAQ. In DNA, the CDR3 is TGTGCCAGCACCCCCGGGACAGGCAATCAGCCCCAGCATTTT. This encodes CASTPGTGNQPQHF.

The J gene is TRBJ2-5, the V gene TRBV5-1; 9 bases agree with TRBD1. Germline V gene sequence: CDR1 SGHRS, CDR2 YFSETQ. The V and J ends lost 0 bases and 2 bases, in that order; junction bases with no gene match: 2. This CDR3 contains 15 residues. The CDR3 region is CASSLVGTGQETQYF. The CDR3 nucleotides read TGCGCCAGCAGCTTGGTGGGGACAGGGCAAGAGACCCAGTACTTC.

The chain couples TRBV7-2 to TRBJ2-2, with 10 bases identical to TRBD2. With 5 bases clipped from V and 5 bases from J, the junction kept 14 bases outside the gene matches. Germline-derived CDR1 and CDR2 are SGHTA and FQGNSA. The CDR3 sequence is 18 residues long. The CDR3 here is CASSELAGRVLGTGELFF. CDR3 bases: TGTGCCAGCAGCGAACTAGCGGGAAGGGTTCTCGGGACCGGGGAGCTGTTTTTT.

This chain links TRBV3-1 (or the pseudogene TRBV3-2) with TRBJ2-5, with unresolved D. Germline loops: CDR1 LGHDT, CDR2 YNNKEL (reference sequence). The CDR3 is 11 residues long. Trimming took off 4 bases at V and 9 bases at J, with 9 bases between the two ends. This CDR3 reads CASSRTGAQYF. In DNA, the CDR3 is TGTGCCAGCAGCCGGACCGGAGCCCAGTACTTC.

J is TRBJ2-7 and V is TRBV23-1; perhaps TRBD2 as D (7 bases). TRBV23-1 is designated an ORF whose function remains uncertain. V lost 4 bases to trimming and J lost 5 bases, with 18 bases between them. CDR3 length: 15 residues. CDR3: CASSLGGREPNEQYF. Here the CDR3 DNA reads TGCGCCAGCAGTCTGGGGGGGCGGGAGCCCAACGAGCAGTACTTC.

This clone was seen a handful of times. The gene calls are TRBV18 and TRBJ1-4; 9 nucleotides agree with TRBD1. CDR3 length equals 18 residues. Germline V gene lookup returns CDR1 KGHSH and CDR2 LQKENI. V gave up 2 bases and J gave up 0 bases; unmatched junction bases: 7. CDR3 protein: CASSPSGQGFTTNEKLFF. The CDR3 DNA sequence: TGTGCCAGCTCACCATCGGGACAGGGATTTACAACTAATGAAAAACTGTTTTTT.

The chain has TRBV18 and TRBJ2-7; D possibly corresponds to TRBD2 (6 bases). The CDR3 totals 14 residues. Per the germline V gene, CDR1 is KGHSH and CDR2 is LQKENI. The germline V and J ends were trimmed by 3 bases and 3 bases, with 12 bases remaining between them. In DNA, the CDR3 is TGTGCCAGCTCACCCCGGGGAGGAATCTACGAGCAGTACTTC. Translated: CASSPRGGIYEQYF.

In its sample, this clone was seen once. The chain carries TRBV19 and TRBJ2-6, with a tentative D call TRBD1 (6 bases). Germline V gene sequence: CDR1 LNHDA, CDR2 SQIVND (reference sequence). The V end was cut by 6 bases, the J end by 0 bases, with 12 bases between. This CDR3 is built from 16 residues. The DNA for the CDR3 is TGTGCCAGTAGGGGTCAACAGGGCTCTGGGGCCAACGTCCTGACTTTC. Protein product: CASRGQQGSGANVLTF. The complete variable domain, with remaining parts taken from reference TRBV19 and TRBJ2-6, reads DGGITQSPKYLFRKEGQNVTLSCEQNLNHDAMYWYRQDPGQGLRLIYYSQIVNDFQKGDIAEGYSVSREKKESFPLTVTSAQKNPTAFYLCASRGQQGSGANVLTFGAGSRLTVL.

The genes are TRBV5-1 and TRBJ2-7, with 8 bases lining up with TRBD1. The germline V gene has CDR1 SGHRS and CDR2 YFSETQ. The trim removed 4 bases at V and 2 bases at J, leaving 5 bases unmatched. The CDR3 consists of 14 residues. The CDR3 region has the DNA TGCGCCAGCAGCCCCCGGGACAGGACCTACGAGCAGTACTTC. Encoded protein: CASSPRDRTYEQYF.

This chain links TRBV2 with TRBJ1-6; 7 nucleotides align to TRBD1. Looked up from germline, CDR1 is SNHLY and CDR2 is FYNNEI. V was pared by 9 bases and J by 8 bases, with 10 bases of the junction left unmatched. This CDR3 contains 14 residues. The CDR3 spells CASNEQGRYSPLHF. The CDR3 region has the DNA TGTGCCAGTAATGAACAGGGGCGGTATTCACCCCTCCACTTT.

The chain employs TRBV5-1 and TRBJ2-1; TRBD2 agrees at 10 bases. From germline, CDR1 is SGHRS and CDR2 YFSETQ. Trimming at V came to 0 bases and at J to 0 bases, leaving 6 bases not matched to a gene. The CDR3 totals 18 residues. The CDR3 is CASSLDGLAVSSYNEQFF. For the CDR3, the DNA is TGCGCCAGCAGCTTGGATGGACTAGCGGTTAGCTCCTACAATGAGCAGTTCTTC.

The rearrangement uses TRBV18 and TRBJ1-5, with 7 bases that match TRBD1. The germline CDR1 and CDR2 sequences are KGHSH and LQKENI. V gave up 5 bases and J gave up 0 bases; unmatched junction bases: 4. The CDR3 loop spans 15 amino acids. The CDR3 DNA follows: TGTGCCAGCTCATCGGGGACAGTTAGCAATCAGCCCCAGCATTTT. It is translated as CASSSGTVSNQPQHF.

The chain uses TRBV6-5 and TRBJ2-7, with a weak D call TRBD1 (5 bases). In germline, CDR1 is MNHEY, CDR2 SVGAGI. This CDR3 contains 14 residues. The ends were cut back, 2 bases at V and 1 base at J, with 9 bases in the middle. CDR3 loop: CASSYATDSYEQYF. CDR3 bases: TGTGCCAGCAGTTACGCGACAGATTCCTACGAGCAGTACTTC.